This T cell receptor (beta chain) derives from a study of beta chain features in type 1 diabetes. Germline trimming cut 4 bases from V and 7 bases from J; bases unmatched to any gene: 6. There are 12 residues in the CDR3. CDR1 is SQVTM, CDR2 ANQGSEA, per germline. As to this clone: Its specificity is not known.

Expressed TCRB transcripts got sequenced, as all isolated RNA was reverse transcribed. The protocol was immunoSEQ multiplex PCR, while the TCRdb copy is restricted to in-frame clones and leaves out a portion. The sample carries some 410,000 clones, about 15% recorded once. Regarding the study as a whole: The study found moderately but significantly shorter TCRB CDR3s in all four CD4+ subsets of Type 1 diabetes patients.

The sequence was collected from a man in his thirties or forties in good health. The specimen sequenced was naive CD4+ T cells from blood. The chain uses TRBV29-1 and TRBJ1-2, with 7 bases identical to TRBD1. The CDR3 DNA reads as TGCAGCGTTGTAAGACAGGGTCGTGGCTACACCTTC. Translated: CSVVRQGRGYTF.